The next 22 T cell receptor beta chains were all read from a single sample in a study of human T cells and chemical hapten exposure. MiXCR was run by TCRdb on the RACE reads, yielding one entry per CDR3 protein. Of around 110,000 distinct CDR3 sequences listed, around 10% are singletons. Stated time point: patch test 1, 2 weeks after DPC sensitization. Regarding treatment: therapeutic diphenylcyclopropenone sensitization with weekly scalp DPC. Material: whole blood, obtained in connection with sensitization to the hapten diphenylcyclopropenone (DPC). These receptors were obtained from a woman aged 45 to 65 with alopecia areata. Some clones in this sample may be carry-over from other donors' samples.

A remark on this clonotype: One end of the junction is discordant with germline, which a read error may explain. The J gene is TRBJ1-1, the V gene TRBV28; no clear D. Germline CDR1 MDHEN, CDR2 SYDVKM. This CDR3 is built from 13 residues. The CDR3 is CVSSLVQTVEAFF. The CDR3 coding sequence is TGTGTCAGCAGTTTGGTACAAACAGTCGAAGCTTTCTTT.

This clonotype was detected only a few times. The V and J genes are TRBV19 and TRBJ2-1, with 13 positions matching TRBD2. The CDR3 consists of 16 residues. Losses at the gene ends were 6 bases for V and 7 bases for J; bases not matched to a gene: 9. Germline CDR1 is LNHDA and CDR2 is SQIVND (reference sequence). The chain's CDR3 is CASRIKLAGGPNEQFF. The CDR3 coding sequence is TGTGCCAGTAGGATTAAACTAGCGGGGGGGCCGAATGAGCAGTTCTTC.

The chain combines TRBV19 with TRBJ1-5, with D maybe TRBD1 (5 bases). CDR3 length: 13 residues. Germline V gives CDR1 LNHDA, CDR2 SQIVND (reference sequence). With 3 bases removed from V and 6 bases from J, the gap between germline ends came to 9 bases. The CDR3 sequence is CASSIRDGQPQHF. In DNA form, the CDR3 reads TGTGCCAGTAGTATCCGGGACGGTCAGCCCCAGCATTTT.

This chain connects TRBV6-6 to TRBJ1-3; possibly TRBD1 for D (6 bases). Germline-derived CDR1 and CDR2 are MNHNY and SVGAGI (reference sequence). The CDR3 covers 16 residues. With 3 bases removed from V and 2 bases from J, the gap between germline ends came to 14 bases. The CDR3 sequence is CASSYLGGRPGNTIYF. CDR3 nucleotides: TGTGCCAGCAGTTATCTAGGGGGGAGGCCTGGAAACACCATATATTTT.

This clonotype has at least ten counts. The V and J genes are TRBV29-1 and TRBJ2-3, with D unresolved. Deletions cut 2 bases from V and 2 bases from J, with 8 bases between. Germline CDR1 and CDR2: SQVTM and ANQGSEA. The CDR3 runs to 13 residues. CDR3 amino acids: CSVESQLTDTQYF. DNA of the CDR3: TGCAGCGTTGAATCCCAGCTCACAGATACGCAGTATTTT.

This clonotype was seen ten or more times. This chain connects TRBV4-3 to TRBJ2-1; 13 bases align to TRBD2. Looked up from germline, CDR1 is LGHNA and CDR2 is YSLEER. This CDR3 contains 15 residues. The V gene end was trimmed by 6 bases and the J gene end by 8 bases; junction bases not matched to a gene: 7. For the CDR3, the DNA is TGCGCCAGCAGTCAAACTAGCGGGGGGGCGCATGAGCAGTTCTTC. Translating it yields CASSQTSGGAHEQFF.

The chain carries TRBV3-1 and TRBJ2-4, with TRBD1 matching over 7 bases. The CDR3 runs 14 residues. The V segment lost 4 bases and the J segment 6 bases; nucleotides outside the gene matches: 6. CDR1 and CDR2 from the germline V gene are LGHDT and YNNKEL (reference sequence). CDR3 DNA sequence: TGTGCCAGCAGCCTTCCGGGACAGCCAAACATTCAGTACTTC. Residues: CASSLPGQPNIQYF.

This clonotype was counted many times. The chain employs TRBV18 and TRBJ1-1, with 9 bases matching TRBD1. The CDR3 totals 16 residues. J gave up 4 bases and V 2 bases, and 8 bases lay outside the gene matches. CDR1 and CDR2 from the germline V gene are KGHSH and LQKENI. The chain's CDR3 is CASSPMLQGASTEAFF. DNA for the CDR3: TGTGCCAGCTCACCAATGCTACAGGGGGCATCCACTGAAGCTTTCTTT.

This clonotype has only a few counts. The chain uses TRBV5-6 and TRBJ1-2; D is undetermined. CDR1 and CDR2 from the germline V gene are SGHDT and YYEEEE. Trimming stripped 4 bases from V and 4 bases from J, with 20 bases between. The CDR3 length is 16 residues. DNA for the CDR3: TGTGCCAGCAGCCGCCGGGAGGGCAGGAGTGTCTATGGCTACACCTTC. Protein sequence: CASSRREGRSVYGYTF.

This clonotype was counted only a few times. The rearrangement joins TRBV18 to TRBJ2-3; 7 nucleotides align to TRBD1. Germline CDR1 is KGHSH and CDR2 is LQKENI. V was clipped by 2 bases and J by 4 bases; unmatched bases: 9. The CDR3 consists of 16 residues. CDR3 nucleotide sequence: TGTGCCAGCTCACCAACAGGGGCGATAAGCCCAGATACGCAGTATTTT. Its translation is CASSPTGAISPDTQYF.

In this sample, this clonotype turned up many times. This chain connects TRBV3-1 to TRBJ2-7, with a weak D call TRBD1 (5 bases). The CDR3 covers 14 residues. Germline V gene data show CDR1 as LGHDT and CDR2 as YNNKEL (reference sequence). V lost 0 bases, J lost 4 bases, and 10 bases lay in between. This CDR3 is CASSQDRRQYEQYF. The CDR3 nucleotides are TGTGCCAGCAGCCAAGATCGACGACAGTACGAGCAGTACTTC.

The J gene is TRBJ2-3, the V gene TRBV27; D is perhaps TRBD1 (6 bases). V was trimmed by 1 base and J by 2 bases, leaving 7 bases between them. CDR1 and CDR2 (germline): MNHEY, SMNVEV (reference sequence). The CDR3 consists of 14 residues. DNA of the CDR3: TGTGCCAGCAGTTTATGGGGGCACACAGATACGCAGTATTTT. It translates to CASSLWGHTDTQYF.

A few counts support this clonotype. The chain carries TRBV7-2 and TRBJ1-1; 7 bases map to TRBD1. CDR1 and CDR2 from the germline V gene are SGHTA and FQGNSA. Trimming cost V 2 bases and J 3 bases; bases outside gene matches: 3. This CDR3 comprises 14 residues. The CDR3 here is CASSLIQGDTEAFF. The CDR3 DNA is TGTGCCAGCAGCTTAATTCAGGGGGACACTGAAGCTTTCTTT.

This clonotype has a handful of counts. The gene calls are TRBV6-5 and TRBJ2-1; TRBD2 is a possible D gene (6 bases). The CDR3 runs 17 residues. The germline V and J ends were trimmed by 2 bases and 1 base, with 15 bases remaining between them. Germline V CDR1 and CDR2: MNHEY, SVGAGI. The CDR3 reads CASSYSAGRLSYNEQFF. The CDR3 nucleotides are TGTGCCAGCAGTTACAGCGCGGGGCGATTGTCCTACAATGAGCAGTTCTTC.

This clonotype was counted at least ten times. This rearrangement joins TRBV5-1 to TRBJ1-6; D is undetermined. V lost 5 bases and J lost 10, with 13 bases in between. The CDR3 length is 13 residues. Germline V gene lookup returns CDR1 SGHRS and CDR2 YFSETQ. CDR3: CASRWVRESPLHF. The CDR3 DNA is TGCGCCAGCAGATGGGTTCGAGAATCACCCCTCCACTTT. Variable domain in full (rest from reference TRBV5-1 and TRBJ1-6): KAGVTQTPRYLIKTRGQQVTLSCSPISGHRSVSWYQQTPGQGLQFLFEYFSETQRNKGNFPGRFSGRQFSNSRSEMNVSTLELGDSALYLCASRWVRESPLHFGNGTRLTVT.

This clonotype occurred a few times. The rearrangement uses TRBV5-1 and TRBJ1-1, with D perhaps matching TRBD1 (5 bases). The germline V gene has CDR1 SGHRS and CDR2 YFSETQ. V lost 4 bases to trimming and J lost 1 base, with 11 bases between them. The CDR3 is 14 amino acids. CDR3 loop: CASSGAPPNTEAFF. The CDR3 coding sequence is TGCGCCAGCAGCGGGGCCCCGCCGAACACTGAAGCTTTCTTT.

Notes on this clonotype: A much larger clone is a single base away; this may be a read error. The chain uses TRBV19 and TRBJ2-3; TRBD2 agrees at 9 bases. Losses at the gene ends were 6 bases for V and 4 bases for J; bases not matched to a gene: 14. Looked up from germline, CDR1 is LNHDA and CDR2 is SQIVND (reference sequence). The CDR3 is 17 residues long. The CDR3 DNA reads TGTGCCAGTAGGAGCGGGGGGACGCTCCAAAGCTCAGATACGCAGTATTTT. It translates to CASRSGGTLQSSDTQYF.

The chain employs TRBV20-1 and TRBJ2-5; possibly TRBD1 or TRBD2 for D (5 bases each). V lost 6 bases and J 6 bases, leaving 14 bases between the germline ends. The CDR3 has 12 amino acids. CDR1 and CDR2 (germline): DFQATT, SNEGSKA (reference sequence). This CDR3 is CSAPQDSQTQYF. The CDR3 region has the DNA TGCAGTGCCCCACAGGACTCGCAGACCCAGTACTTC.

The chain couples TRBV28 to TRBJ1-2, with D perhaps matching TRBD1 (5 bases). This CDR3 has 15 residues. Per germline, CDR1 MDHEN and CDR2 SYDVKM. The ends were cut back, 5 bases at V and 5 bases at J, with 18 bases in the middle. Here the CDR3 reads CASSPRDGAVYGYTF. The CDR3 nucleotides are TGTGCCAGCAGTCCTAGGGACGGAGCTGTGTATGGCTACACCTTC.

At least ten counts were recorded for this clonotype. The chain is built from TRBV7-8 and TRBJ2-3; the match to TRBD2 covers 14 bases. CDR3 length: 19 amino acids. J gave up 2 bases and V 0 bases, and 7 bases lay outside the gene matches. Germline values: CDR1 SGHVS, CDR2 FQNEAQ. The CDR3 DNA sequence: TGTGCCAGCAGCTTAGCCGGGACTAGCGGGAGAGAAGCCACAGATACGCAGTATTTT. This sequence encodes CASSLAGTSGREATDTQYF. The variable domain in full, with the rest retrieved from reference TRBV7-8 and TRBJ2-3, is GAGVSQSPRYKVAKRGQDVALRCDPISGHVSLFWYQQALGQGPEFLTYFQNEAQLDKSGLPSDRFFAERPEGSVSTLKIQRTQQEDSAVYLCASSLAGTSGREATDTQYFGPGTRLTVL.

This chain joins TRBV7-2 and TRBJ1-6; no firm D call. The V gene lost 6 bases and the J gene lost 5 bases, with 20 bases spanning the gap. CDR3 size: 17 residues. Germline CDR1 SGHTA, CDR2 FQGNSA. CDR3 DNA sequence: TGTGCCAGCAGGCCCGGACTTAGGCAGACCCATAATTCACCCCTCCACTTT. The encoded protein is CASRPGLRQTHNSPLHF.

The chain recombines TRBV20-1 with TRBJ2-1, with 9 bases lining up with TRBD1. CDR3 length equals 13 residues. Germline lookup yields CDR1 DFQATT and CDR2 SNEGSKA (reference sequence). The CDR3 DNA reads TGCGGAACCAAACAGGGGGCGCACAATGAGCAGTTCTTC. This gives the protein CGTKQGAHNEQFF.